This T cell receptor beta chain originates from a study of Ad26.COV2.S vaccination and SARS-CoV-2 variants. Findings of the study overall: Analyses that measured TCR breadth and depth may have underestimated total T cell responses.

Measured with immunoSEQ multiplex PCR; TCRdb has only the in-frame clones, and not every one. The table includes some 300,000 clones, approximately 80% detected once. Treatment: some 19 received Ad26.COV2.S at low or high dose, single or two shots; about 5 received placebo; per-sample allocation not given. Following the first vaccine or placebo injection, samples were taken on day 63. An adult donor aged 18-55 years was enrolled in Boston. The length of the CDR3 is 15 residues. Germline CDR1 MGHRA, CDR2 YSYEKL. Trimming cost V 5 bases and J 4 bases; bases outside gene matches: 7. The table lists this clone with a few counts. Its target is not known.

This rearrangement joins TRBV4-1 to TRBJ2-1; 8 bases match TRBD2. The specimen comprised peripheral blood, sampled in a trial of Ad26.COV2.S vaccine versus placebo. This sequence was found in a person between 18 and 65 years old who received the Ad26.COV2.S COVID-19 vaccine or a placebo. The CDR3 nucleotides read TGCGCCAGCAGCGGGAGCGGGGGAGGATACAATGAGCAGTTCTTC. Its protein product is CASSGSGGGYNEQFF.